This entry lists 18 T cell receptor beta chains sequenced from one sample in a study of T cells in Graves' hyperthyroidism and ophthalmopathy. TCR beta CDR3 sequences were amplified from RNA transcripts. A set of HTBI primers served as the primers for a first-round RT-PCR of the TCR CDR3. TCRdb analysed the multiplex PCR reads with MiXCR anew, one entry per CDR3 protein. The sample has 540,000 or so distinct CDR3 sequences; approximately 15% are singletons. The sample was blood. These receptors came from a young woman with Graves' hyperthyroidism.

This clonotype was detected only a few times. The CDR3 spells CSALYLAGVIYEQYF. Here the CDR3 DNA reads TGCAGTGCCTTATACCTAGCGGGAGTAATCTACGAGCAGTACTTC. The rearrangement joins TRBV20-1 to TRBJ2-7, with 10 nucleotides matching TRBD2. The CDR3 runs 15 residues. V lost 6 bases and J lost 3; bases outside the gene matches: 11. CDR1 and CDR2 (germline): DFQATT, SNEGSKA (reference sequence).

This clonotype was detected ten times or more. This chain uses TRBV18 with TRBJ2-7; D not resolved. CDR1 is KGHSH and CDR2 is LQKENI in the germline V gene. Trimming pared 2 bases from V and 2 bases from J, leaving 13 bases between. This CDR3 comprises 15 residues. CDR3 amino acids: CASSPNGHPTYEQYF. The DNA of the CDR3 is TGTGCCAGCTCACCAAATGGTCATCCCACCTACGAGCAGTACTTC.

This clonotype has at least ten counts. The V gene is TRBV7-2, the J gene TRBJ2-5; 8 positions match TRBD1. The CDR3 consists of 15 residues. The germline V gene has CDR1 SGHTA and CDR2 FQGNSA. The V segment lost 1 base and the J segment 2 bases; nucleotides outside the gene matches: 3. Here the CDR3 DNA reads TGTGCCAGCAGCTTAGTGGGACAGGCACAAGAGACCCAGTACTTC. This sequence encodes CASSLVGQAQETQYF.

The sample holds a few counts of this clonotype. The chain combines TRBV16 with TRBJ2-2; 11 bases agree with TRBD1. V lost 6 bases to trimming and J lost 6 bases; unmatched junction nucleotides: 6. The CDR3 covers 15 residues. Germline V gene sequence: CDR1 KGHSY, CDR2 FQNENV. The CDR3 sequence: CASRQGQGAPGELFF. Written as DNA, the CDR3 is TGTGCCAGCAGACAAGGACAGGGGGCGCCCGGGGAGCTGTTTTTT. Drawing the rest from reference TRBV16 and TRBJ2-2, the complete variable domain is GEEVAQTPKHLVRGEGQKAKLYCAPIKGHSYVFWYQQVLKNEFKFLISFQNENVFDETGMPKERFSAKCLPNSPCSLEIQATKLEDSAVYFCASRQGQGAPGELFFGEGSRLTVL.

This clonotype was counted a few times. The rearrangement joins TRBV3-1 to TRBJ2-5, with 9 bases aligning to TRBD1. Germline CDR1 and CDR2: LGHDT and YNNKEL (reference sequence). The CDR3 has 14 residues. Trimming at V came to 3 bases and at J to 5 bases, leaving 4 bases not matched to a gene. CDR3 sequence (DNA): TGTGCCAGCAGCCACCGGACAGGGGAGGAGACCCAGTACTTC. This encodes CASSHRTGEETQYF.

CDR3 bases: TGCGCCAGCAGCCAAGACCTCCTTCGGGCTAGCGGGATACAAGAGACCCAGTACTTC. Its translation is CASSQDLLRASGIQETQYF. The V gene is TRBV4-3, the J gene TRBJ2-5, with 9 bases matching TRBD2. With 0 bases clipped from V and 2 bases from J, the junction kept 13 bases outside the gene matches. The CDR3 is made up of 19 amino acids. CDR1 is LGHNA and CDR2 is YSLEER in the germline V gene.

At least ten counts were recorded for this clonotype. DNA for the CDR3: TGTGCCAGTAGTATAAGAGGACAGAAGTTCTTC. Amino acids: CASSIRGQKFF. The chain joins TRBV19 to TRBJ2-1; maybe TRBD1 (6 bases). Germline assignment: CDR1 LNHDA and CDR2 SQIVND (reference sequence). This CDR3 is 11 amino acids long. Trimming took 2 bases from V and 14 from J, leaving 10 bases between them.

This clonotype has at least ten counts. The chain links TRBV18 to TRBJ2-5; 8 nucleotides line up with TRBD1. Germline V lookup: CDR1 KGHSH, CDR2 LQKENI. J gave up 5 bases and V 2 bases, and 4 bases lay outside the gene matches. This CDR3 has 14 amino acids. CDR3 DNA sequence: TGTGCCAGCTCACCAACGGACAGGGTTGAGACCCAGTACTTC. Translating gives CASSPTDRVETQYF.

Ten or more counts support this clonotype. The DNA of the CDR3 is TGCGCCAGCAGCTTGGTCGCCGTGGGACTGGATGAGCAGTTCTTC. Amino acids: CASSLVAVGLDEQFF. This chain joins TRBV5-1 and TRBJ2-1, with a tentative D call TRBD2 (6 bases). Germline loops: CDR1 SGHRS, CDR2 YFSETQ. Trimming stripped 0 bases from V and 8 bases from J, with 15 bases between. This CDR3 is 15 amino acids long.

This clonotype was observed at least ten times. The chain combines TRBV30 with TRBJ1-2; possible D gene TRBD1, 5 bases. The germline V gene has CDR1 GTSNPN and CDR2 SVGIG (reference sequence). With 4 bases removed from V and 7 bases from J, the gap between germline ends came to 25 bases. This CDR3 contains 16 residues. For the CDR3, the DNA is TGTGCCTGGATAAACCGAGAAAGACAGTGGGGCGGTGGCTACACCTTC. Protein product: CAWINRERQWGGGYTF.

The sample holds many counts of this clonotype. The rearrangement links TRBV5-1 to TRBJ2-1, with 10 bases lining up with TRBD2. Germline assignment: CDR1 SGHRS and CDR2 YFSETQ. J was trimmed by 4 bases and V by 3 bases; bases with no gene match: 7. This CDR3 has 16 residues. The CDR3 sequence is CASSWGTSEVYNEQFF. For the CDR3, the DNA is TGCGCCAGCAGCTGGGGGACTAGCGAAGTTTACAATGAGCAGTTCTTC.

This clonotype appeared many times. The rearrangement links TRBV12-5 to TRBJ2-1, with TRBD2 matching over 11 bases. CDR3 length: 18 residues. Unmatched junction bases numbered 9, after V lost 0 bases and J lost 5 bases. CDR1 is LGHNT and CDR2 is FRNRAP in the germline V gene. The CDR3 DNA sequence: TGTGCTAGTGGTTTGGTACCACTAGCGGGAGACCCGGACAATGAGCAGTTCTTC. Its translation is CASGLVPLAGDPDNEQFF.

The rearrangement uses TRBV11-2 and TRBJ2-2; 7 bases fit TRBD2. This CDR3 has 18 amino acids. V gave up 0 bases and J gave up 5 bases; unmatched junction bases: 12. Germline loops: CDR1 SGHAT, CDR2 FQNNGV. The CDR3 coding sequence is TGTGCCAGCAGCTTAGAGCGCAGCCTAGCGGAGAAAACCGGGGAGCTGTTTTTT. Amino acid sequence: CASSLERSLAEKTGELFF.

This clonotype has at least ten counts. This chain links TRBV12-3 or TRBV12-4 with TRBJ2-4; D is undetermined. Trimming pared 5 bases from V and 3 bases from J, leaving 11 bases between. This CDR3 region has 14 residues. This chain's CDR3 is CASSAAGVKNIQYF. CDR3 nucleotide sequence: TGTGCCAGCAGTGCGGCTGGCGTCAAAAACATTCAGTACTTC.

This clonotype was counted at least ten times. CDR3 bases: TGCAGTGCCGGGACAGCGAACACTGAAGCTTTCTTT. Amino acid sequence: CSAGTANTEAFF. This chain uses TRBV29-1 with TRBJ1-1, with 7 bases identical to TRBD1. CDR1 and CDR2 (germline): SQVTM, ANQGSEA. The CDR3 totals 12 residues. Full variable domain (rest looked up from reference TRBV29-1 and TRBJ1-1): SAVISQKPSRDICQRGTSLTIQCQVDSQVTMMFWYRQQPGQSLTLIATANQGSEATYESGFVIDKFPISRPNLTFSTLTVSNMSPEDSSIYLCSAGTANTEAFFGQGTRLTVV.

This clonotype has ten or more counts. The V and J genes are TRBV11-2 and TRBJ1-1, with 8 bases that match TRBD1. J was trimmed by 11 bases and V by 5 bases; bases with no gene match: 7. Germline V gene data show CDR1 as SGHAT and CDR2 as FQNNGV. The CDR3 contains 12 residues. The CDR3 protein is CASSADRGSAFF. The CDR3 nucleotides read TGTGCCAGCAGCGCCGACAGGGGCAGCGCTTTCTTT.

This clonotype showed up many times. CDR3 protein: CASSLVDGGELFF. The CDR3 coding sequence is TGTGCCAGCAGCTTAGTCGACGGCGGGGAGCTGTTTTTT. V gene TRBV7-9 combines with J gene TRBJ2-2; D ambiguous. Germline CDR1 reads SEHNR; CDR2 reads FQNEAQ (reference sequence). V lost 1 base and J 7 bases, leaving 7 bases between the germline ends. The CDR3 sequence is 13 residues long. The whole variable domain, filled in from reference TRBV7-9 and TRBJ2-2, reads DTGVSQNPRHKITKRGQNVTFRCDPISEHNRLYWYRQTLGQGPEFLTYFQNEAQLEKSRLLSDRFSAERPKGSFSTLEIQRTEQGDSAMYLCASSLVDGGELFFGEGSRLTVL.

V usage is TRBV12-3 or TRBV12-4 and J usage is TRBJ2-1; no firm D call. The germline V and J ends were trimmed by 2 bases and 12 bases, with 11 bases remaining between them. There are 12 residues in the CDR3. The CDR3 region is CASSLMVFLQFF. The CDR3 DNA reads TGTGCCAGCAGTTTAATGGTTTTTTTGCAGTTCTTC.